The 10 T cell receptor beta chains given below trace back to one sample, sequenced in a study of CD8+ T cells in alopecia areata. Treatment here: oral pan-JAK inhibitor, 5-10 mg twice daily. The authors extracted RNA and reverse transcribed it into cDNA as the sequencing template. The table came from immunoSEQ multiplex PCR; TCRdb's copy has only in-frame clones and leaves some out. The sample lists 110,000 or so clones, approximately 51% seen once, with about 3.4% in the top ten. The specimen comprised CD4+ T cells sorted from blood, sampled at week 24, from a patient treated with tofacitinib. These receptor sequences come from a human donor with alopecia areata.

The chain recombines TRBV11-2 with TRBJ2-1, with 7 bases lining up with TRBD2. Germline V CDR1 and CDR2: SGHAT, FQNNGV. The length of the CDR3 is 15 residues. Germline trimming cut 5 bases from V and 1 base from J; bases unmatched to any gene: 5. As DNA, the CDR3 is TGTGCCAGCAGCAAAACTAGCGCTTCCTACAATGAGCAGTTCTTC. This translates into CASSKTSASYNEQFF.

In this sample, this clone turned up a few times. V gene TRBV9 combines with J gene TRBJ1-2; 8 nucleotides match TRBD1. The CDR3 runs 13 residues. Germline V gene sequence: CDR1 SGDLS, CDR2 YYNGEE. V shed 2 bases, J shed 7 bases, and the junction held 4 bases outside the gene matches. The CDR3 nucleotides read TGTGCCAGCAGCGTGGACAGGGTCAGTGGCTACACCTTC. This translates into CASSVDRVSGYTF. The whole variable domain, filled in from reference TRBV9 and TRBJ1-2, reads DSGVTQTPKHLITATGQRVTLRCSPRSGDLSVYWYQQSLDQGLQFLIQYYNGEERAKGNILERFSAQQFPDLHSELNLSSLELGDSALYFCASSVDRVSGYTFGSGTRLTVV.

The chain carries TRBV19 and TRBJ2-5; 14 bases align to TRBD2. Trimming removed 6 bases from V and 2 bases from J; junction bases left unmatched: 5. This CDR3 is 16 amino acids long. Germline CDR1 is LNHDA and CDR2 is SQIVND (reference sequence). The CDR3 loop reads CASSPRTSGGQETQYF. The CDR3 coding sequence is TGTGCCAGTAGCCCCCGGACTAGCGGGGGGCAAGAGACCCAGTACTTC.

The chain combines TRBV19 with TRBJ1-2; D is unclear. From germline, CDR1 is LNHDA and CDR2 SQIVND (reference sequence). Trimming left V 8 bases short and J 2 bases short, with 15 bases between. The CDR3 is made up of 14 amino acids. The CDR3 loop reads CASRFSLSNYGYTF. CDR3 sequence (DNA): TGTGCCAGTCGATTCAGCCTCTCCAACTATGGCTACACCTTC.

This clone was counted between two and nine times. The chain employs TRBV4-1 and TRBJ2-5; 7 bases line up with TRBD1. The V gene end was trimmed by 3 bases and the J gene end by 4 bases; junction bases not matched to a gene: 5. Germline values: CDR1 MGHRA, CDR2 YSYEKL. This CDR3 has 14 residues. The CDR3 here is CASSQHRGGETQYF. CDR3 DNA: TGCGCCAGCAGCCAGCACAGGGGTGGAGAGACCCAGTACTTC.

V and J are TRBV5-6 and TRBJ2-4, with 9 positions matching TRBD1. The CDR3 consists of 14 residues. Losses at the gene ends were 4 bases for V and 7 bases for J; bases not matched to a gene: 6. Looked up from germline, CDR1 is SGHDT and CDR2 is YYEEEE. CDR3 residues: CASSATGTGNIQYF. CDR3 bases: TGTGCCAGCAGCGCTACCGGGACAGGGAACATTCAGTACTTC.

This rearrangement joins TRBV5-1 to TRBJ2-5, with D perhaps TRBD2 (5 bases). Trimming stripped 5 bases from V and 5 bases from J, with 10 bases between. The CDR3 covers 12 residues. Germline assignment: CDR1 SGHRS and CDR2 YFSETQ. DNA of the CDR3: TGCGCCAGCAGGTCTGAGGGCGAGACCCAGTACTTC. Translating gives CASRSEGETQYF.

This chain connects TRBV29-1 to TRBJ2-7; 7 nucleotides agree with TRBD1. V was clipped by 2 bases and J by 0 bases; unmatched bases: 4. CDR1 SQVTM and CDR2 ANQGSEA come from the germline V gene. The CDR3 has 14 residues. CDR3 residues: CSVERDSSSYEQYF. As DNA, the CDR3 is TGCAGCGTTGAACGGGACAGTTCCTCCTACGAGCAGTACTTC.

V gene TRBV7-9 combines with J gene TRBJ1-6; a weak D match, TRBD1 (5 bases). The germline V and J ends were trimmed by 10 bases and 0 bases, with 19 bases remaining between them. The CDR3 length is 17 residues. CDR1 is SEHNR, CDR2 FQNEAQ, per germline (reference sequence). The CDR3 DNA follows: TGTGCCACCCACCCTCGGGACGGCAGCTCCTATAATTCACCCCTCCACTTT. Translation: CATHPRDGSSYNSPLHF.

The J gene is TRBJ2-5, the V gene TRBV2; no clear D. CDR1 SNHLY and CDR2 FYNNEI come from the germline V gene. CDR3 size: 14 residues. V was pared by 2 bases and J by 3 bases, with 10 bases between. CDR3 nucleotide sequence: TGTGCCAGCAGTGAACGAGAGGCGGAAGAGACCCAGTACTTC. Residues: CASSEREAEETQYF.